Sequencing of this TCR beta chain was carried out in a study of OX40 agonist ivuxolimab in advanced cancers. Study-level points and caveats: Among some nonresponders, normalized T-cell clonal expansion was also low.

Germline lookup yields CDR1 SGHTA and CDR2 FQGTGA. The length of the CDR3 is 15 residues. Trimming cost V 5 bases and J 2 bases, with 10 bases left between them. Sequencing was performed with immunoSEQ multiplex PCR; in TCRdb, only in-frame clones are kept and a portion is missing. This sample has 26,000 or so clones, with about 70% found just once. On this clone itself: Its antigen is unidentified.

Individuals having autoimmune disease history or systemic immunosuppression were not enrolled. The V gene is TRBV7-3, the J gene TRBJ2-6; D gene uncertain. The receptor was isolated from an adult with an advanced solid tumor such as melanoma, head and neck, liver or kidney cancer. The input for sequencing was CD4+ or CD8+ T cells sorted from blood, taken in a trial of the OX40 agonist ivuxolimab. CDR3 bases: TGTGCCAGCAGCCAGGACGGTGCTGGGGCCAACGTCCTGACTTTC. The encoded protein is CASSQDGAGANVLTF.